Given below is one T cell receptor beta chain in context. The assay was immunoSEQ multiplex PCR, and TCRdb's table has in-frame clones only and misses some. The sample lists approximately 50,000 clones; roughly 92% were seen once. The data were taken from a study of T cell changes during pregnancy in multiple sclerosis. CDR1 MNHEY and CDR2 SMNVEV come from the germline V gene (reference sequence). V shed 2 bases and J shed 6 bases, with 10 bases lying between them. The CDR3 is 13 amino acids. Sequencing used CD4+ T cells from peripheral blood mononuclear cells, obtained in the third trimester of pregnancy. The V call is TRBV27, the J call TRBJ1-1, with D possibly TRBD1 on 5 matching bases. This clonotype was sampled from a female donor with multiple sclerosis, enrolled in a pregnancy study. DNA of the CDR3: TGTGCCAGCAGTTTACGGCAGGGCCCTGAAGCTTTCTTT. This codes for CASSLRQGPEAFF.